What follows are 11 T cell receptor beta chains derived from one specimen sequenced in a study of T cells expressing NK-cell markers. After re-calling the 5' RACE reads, TCRdb lists one entry per CDR3 protein, DNA absent. This sample's clone table lists around 100,000 distinct CDR3 sequences. The sequenced sample was blood T cells: a sorted CD56 or NKG2C T cell subset, CD4+ or CD8+ T cells, or bulk PBMC T cells (not recorded which). All receptors derive from a woman between 18 and 70 years old in good health.

The chain uses TRBV11-2 and TRBJ2-3; as DNA is missing, the TRBD2 call by TCRdb cannot be tested. The length of the CDR3 is 16 residues. Germline loops: CDR1 SGHAT, CDR2 FQNNGV. The CDR3: CASSITSGGPGDTQYF.

V gene TRBV4-1 combines with J gene TRBJ1-1. Germline CDR1 reads MGHRA; CDR2 reads YSYEKL. The CDR3 extends over 16 amino acids. CDR3 loop: CASSQGRVVFDTEAFF.

The J gene is TRBJ2-7, the V gene TRBV7-2; the D call from TCRdb, TRBD2, cannot be confirmed without DNA. Looked up from germline, CDR1 is SGHTA and CDR2 is FQGNSA. This CDR3 comprises 15 residues. CDR3 amino acids: CASSPSGNVGDEQYF.

The V call is TRBV5-5, the J call TRBJ2-5; TCRdb's D gene call, TRBD1, goes unchecked for lack of DNA. CDR1 and CDR2 (germline): SGHKS, YYEKEE (reference sequence). The CDR3 length is 14 residues. The chain's CDR3 is CASSFGWGQETQYF.

J is TRBJ2-3 and V is TRBV29-1. From germline, CDR1 is SQVTM and CDR2 ANQGSEA. The CDR3 runs to 12 residues. CDR3 sequence reads: CSVDVITDTQYF.

J is TRBJ2-7 and V is TRBV6-2 or TRBV6-3. The CDR3 length is 15 residues. Germline V gives CDR1 MNHEY, CDR2 SVGEGT. This chain's CDR3 is CASSFTASTAYEQYF.

V usage is TRBV7-3 and J usage is TRBJ2-2. The CDR3 has 16 amino acids. Germline V lookup: CDR1 SGHTA, CDR2 FQGTGA. Here the CDR3 reads CASSLYGRPFTGELFF.

The genes are TRBV5-4 and TRBJ1-5; the D call of TRBD1 rests on TCRdb alone, since no DNA is present to check it. The CDR3 contains 14 residues. CDR1 is SGHNT, CDR2 YYREEE, per germline (reference sequence). CDR3 in amino acids: CASSQQGSNQPQHF.

The gene calls are TRBV3-1 and TRBJ1-2; the TCRdb call, TRBD1, lacks DNA for checking. This CDR3 spans 12 amino acids. Germline CDR1 LGHDT, CDR2 YNNKEL (reference sequence). This chain's CDR3 is CASSPTGYGYTF.

The rearrangement uses TRBV20-1 and TRBJ2-7. The CDR3 is 11 residues long. Germline V CDR1 and CDR2: DFQATT, SNEGSKA (reference sequence). CDR3: CSARDRHEQYF.

This chain joins TRBV15 and TRBJ1-2; TCRdb returns TRBD1, unconfirmable since there is no DNA. The CDR3 has 15 residues. The germline gives CDR1 LNHNV, CDR2 YYDKDF (reference sequence). Here the CDR3 reads CATSRDGGGGYGYTF.